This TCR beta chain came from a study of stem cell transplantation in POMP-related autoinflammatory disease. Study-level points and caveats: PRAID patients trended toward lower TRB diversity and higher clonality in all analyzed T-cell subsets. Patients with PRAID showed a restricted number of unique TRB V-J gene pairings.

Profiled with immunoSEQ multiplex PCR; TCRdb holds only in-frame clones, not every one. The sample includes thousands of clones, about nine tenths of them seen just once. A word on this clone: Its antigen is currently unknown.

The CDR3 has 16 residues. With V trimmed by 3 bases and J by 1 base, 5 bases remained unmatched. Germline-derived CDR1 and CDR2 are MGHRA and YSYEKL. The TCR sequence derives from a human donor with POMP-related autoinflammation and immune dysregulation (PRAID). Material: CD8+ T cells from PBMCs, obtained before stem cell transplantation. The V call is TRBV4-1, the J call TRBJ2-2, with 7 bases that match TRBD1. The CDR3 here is CASSHDRARNTGELFF. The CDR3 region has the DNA TGCGCCAGCAGCCACGACAGGGCCCGGAACACCGGGGAGCTGTTTTTT.